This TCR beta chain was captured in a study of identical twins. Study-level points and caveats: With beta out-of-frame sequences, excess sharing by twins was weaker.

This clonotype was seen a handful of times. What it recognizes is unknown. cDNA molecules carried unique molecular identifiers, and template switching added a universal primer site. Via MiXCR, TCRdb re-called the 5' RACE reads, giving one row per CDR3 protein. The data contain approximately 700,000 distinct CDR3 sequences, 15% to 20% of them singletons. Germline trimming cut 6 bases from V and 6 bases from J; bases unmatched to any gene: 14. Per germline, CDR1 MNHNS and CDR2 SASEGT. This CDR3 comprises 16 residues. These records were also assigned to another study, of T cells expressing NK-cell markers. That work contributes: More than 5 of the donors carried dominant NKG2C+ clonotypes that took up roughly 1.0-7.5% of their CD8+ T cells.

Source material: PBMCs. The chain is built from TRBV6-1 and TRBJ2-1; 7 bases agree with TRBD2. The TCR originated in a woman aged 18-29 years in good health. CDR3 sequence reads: CASSHRIRTSLNEQFF. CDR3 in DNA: TGTGCCAGCAGCCACCGCATAAGGACTAGTCTCAATGAGCAGTTCTTC.